The clone carrying this T cell receptor (beta chain) has more than one count but fewer than ten. Unique molecular identifiers were built into the TCRbeta library. TCRdb re-called the PCR reads with MiXCR, one entry per CDR3 protein. This sample carries approximately 270,000 distinct CDR3 sequences, about 10% of them seen once, and the ten largest clones take about 9.4%. The sample is drawn from a study of T-cell reconstitution after alpha-beta-depleted transplantation in children. Unmatched junction bases numbered 7, after V lost 5 bases and J lost 5 bases. This CDR3 contains 15 residues. Germline CDR1 and CDR2: SGHTA and FQGNSA.

The chain couples TRBV7-2 to TRBJ2-3; the match to TRBD2 covers 10 bases. The sequenced sample was PBMCs from the stem cell graft donor, obtained from the stem cell graft. This receptor was identified in a human donor who donated a stem cell graft to a child with SCID. The CDR3 DNA reads as TGTGCCAGCAGCATTCTAGCGGGGGTTGGAGATACGCAGTATTTT. It translates to CASSILAGVGDTQYF.